The clone carrying this T cell receptor (beta chain) was recorded a few times. Its antigen is still unknown. The sample originates from a study of cytomegalovirus exposure and HLA in healthy donors. General observations from the study: It was confirmed in vitro that a few of the CMV-associated chains were specific for CMV antigens.

The CDR3 sequence is 15 residues long. The germline CDR1 and CDR2 sequences are LGHNA and YSLEER. The V end was cut by 3 bases, the J end by 5 bases, with 16 bases between. PCR used 60 Vbeta primers and 13 Jbeta primers. Sequenced by immunoSEQ multiplex PCR; TCRdb stores in-frame clones only, minus some. The repertoire includes 65,000 to 85,000 clones, 86% of them detected once, and about 2.1% sits in the top ten. This sequence joins TRBV4-3 and TRBJ1-1, with TRBD1 as a possible D gene (5 bases). Source material: PBMCs. The origin of this receptor is a woman in her twenties or thirties in good health and CMV-seronegative. In DNA, the CDR3 is TGCGCCAGCAGCCACGGCGGGGGGGGTAGGACTGAAGCTTTCTTT. Amino acids: CASSHGGGGRTEAFF.